One and the same sample provided the 23 T cell receptor beta chains below, sequenced in a study of cytomegalovirus exposure and HLA in healthy donors. A multiplex PCR was run with 60 Vbeta primers and 13 Jbeta primers. Assay: immunoSEQ multiplex PCR; the TCRdb copy retains only in-frame clones and omits some. The data contain around 100,000 clones, roughly 78% of them singletons. The sample consisted of PBMCs. The receptors were sampled from a man younger than 45 in good health and CMV-seronegative.

This clone was observed a few times. The chain combines TRBV6-4 with TRBJ2-3; 10 bases fit TRBD2. The CDR3 is 13 amino acids. The germline V gene has CDR1 MRHNA and CDR2 SNTAGT. The J segment lost 1 base and the V segment lost 11 bases, leaving 3 bases of the junction unmatched. The CDR3 DNA reads as TGTGCCGTCGGGACTAGCGGCACAGATACGCAGTATTTT. As protein: CAVGTSGTDTQYF.

This clone was recorded once. The rearrangement joins TRBV27 to TRBJ1-6; D is undetermined. This CDR3 comprises 14 residues. Trimming took off 8 bases at V and 4 bases at J, with 12 bases between the two ends. CDR1 and CDR2 (germline): MNHEY, SMNVEV (reference sequence). CDR3 residues: CASRRGDYNSPLHF. The CDR3 nucleotides read TGTGCCAGCCGGCGTGGAGATTATAATTCACCCCTCCACTTT.

J is TRBJ2-4 and V is TRBV30; D is perhaps TRBD2 (6 bases). V was shortened by 5 bases and J by 0 bases, with 14 bases between the two germline ends. CDR1 and CDR2 from the germline V gene are GTSNPN and SVGIG (reference sequence). The CDR3 extends over 15 amino acids. The CDR3 coding sequence is TGTGCCTGGTCGTGGGGGGATATAGCCAAAAACATTCAGTACTTC. Protein sequence: CAWSWGDIAKNIQYF.

This clone is a singleton in its sample. The chain joins TRBV6-5 to TRBJ1-3; no definite D call. The germline CDR1 and CDR2 sequences are MNHEY and SVGAGI. Trimming took 7 bases from V and 2 from J, leaving 9 bases between them. CDR3 length: 13 amino acids. Here the CDR3 reads CASTEAPGNTIYF. In nucleotides, the CDR3 is TGTGCCAGCACAGAGGCCCCTGGAAACACCATATATTTT.

The chain recombines TRBV27 with TRBJ1-1, with D possibly being TRBD1 (5 bases). Germline-derived CDR1 and CDR2 are MNHEY and SMNVEV (reference sequence). Trimming pared 5 bases from V and 7 bases from J, leaving 14 bases between. The CDR3 sequence is 13 residues long. CDR3 DNA sequence: TGTGCCAGCAGTCCCAGGGATTATGTTGAAGCTTTCTTT. Translation gives CASSPRDYVEAFF.

This chain connects TRBV5-4 to TRBJ2-7; 8 positions match TRBD1. Trimming took 4 bases from V and 4 from J; bases not matched to a gene: 13. Germline CDR1 and CDR2: SGHNT and YYREEE (reference sequence). The CDR3 has 16 residues. CDR3 DNA: TGTGCCAGCAGCCCTAACCCCGACAGGGGACCGTACGAGCAGTACTTC. Translated: CASSPNPDRGPYEQYF.

This clone occurred a few times. The chain carries TRBV7-9 and TRBJ1-1; D is unclear. V gave up 5 bases and J gave up 1 base, with 8 bases separating them. The germline CDR1 and CDR2 sequences are SEHNR and FQNEAQ (reference sequence). The CDR3 has 13 residues. CDR3 DNA sequence: TGTGCCAGCAGCGCAGCAGGGAACACTGAAGCTTTCTTT. This encodes CASSAAGNTEAFF. Full variable domain (outside the CDR3, taken from reference TRBV7-9 and TRBJ1-1): DTGVSQNPRHKITKRGQNVTFRCDPISEHNRLYWYRQTLGQGPEFLTYFQNEAQLEKSRLLSDRFSAERPKGSFSTLEIQRTEQGDSAMYLCASSAAGNTEAFFGQGTRLTVV.

This rearrangement joins TRBV5-4 to TRBJ1-2; D possibly corresponds to TRBD1 (6 bases). The CDR3 covers 15 residues. Germline values: CDR1 SGHNT, CDR2 YYREEE (reference sequence). Trimming cost V 4 bases and J 2 bases, with 15 bases left between them. The CDR3 spells CASSQAGTPNYGYTF. The CDR3 DNA reads as TGTGCCAGCAGCCAGGCCGGGACACCGAACTATGGCTACACCTTC. Full variable domain (remainder filled in from reference TRBV5-4 and TRBJ1-2): ETGVTQSPTHLIKTRGQQVTLRCSSQSGHNTVSWYQQALGQGPQFIFQYYREEENGRGNFPPRFSGLQFPNYSSELNVNALELDDSALYLCASSQAGTPNYGYTFGSGTRLTVV.

As for this clone: At one of its ends the junction is not consistent with the germline gene, which may arise from a read error. The J gene is TRBJ2-6, the V gene TRBV11-2; no definite D call. The CDR3 spans 14 residues. Per germline, CDR1 SGHAT and CDR2 FQNNGV. For the CDR3, the DNA is TGTGCCAGTCTAACCGTTTCTGAGGCCAACGTCCTGACTTTC. It encodes CASLTVSEANVLTF.

The chain carries TRBV10-1 and TRBJ2-3; D possibly corresponds to TRBD1 (6 bases). The V and J ends lost 2 bases and 0 bases respectively, with 9 bases between them. Germline V gives CDR1 WNHNN, CDR2 SYGVQD (reference sequence). The CDR3 is made up of 15 amino acids. The CDR3 reads CASSEGTTSTDTQYF. The CDR3, as DNA: TGCGCCAGCAGTGAGGGGACAACTAGCACAGATACGCAGTATTTT.

Here the CDR3 DNA reads TGTGCCAGCAGCCTAGGCCCTAGCGGGGGGCAGTACTTC. Translated: CASSLGPSGGQYF. The chain carries TRBV9 and TRBJ2-7; 10 bases align to TRBD2. Germline-derived CDR1 and CDR2 are SGDLS and YYNGEE. With V trimmed by 4 bases and J by 9 bases, 7 bases remained unmatched. The CDR3 is 13 amino acids.

The chain has TRBV27 and TRBJ1-5; D is unclear. The CDR3 consists of 17 residues. CDR1 and CDR2 from the germline V gene are MNHEY and SMNVEV (reference sequence). The V end was cut by 5 bases, the J end by 6 bases, with 23 bases between. Here the CDR3 reads CASSPGMAGPLSQPQHF. CDR3 nucleotides: TGTGCCAGCAGTCCCGGGATGGCAGGTCCATTGAGTCAGCCCCAGCATTTT.

V usage is TRBV29-1 and J usage is TRBJ2-1; 7 nucleotides agree with TRBD2. This CDR3 contains 18 residues. Germline values: CDR1 SQVTM, CDR2 ANQGSEA. Losses at the gene ends were 5 bases for V and 2 bases for J; bases not matched to a gene: 18. CDR3 sequence: CSVPTLRAVGRTYNEQFF. DNA of the CDR3: TGCAGCGTTCCTACTCTCCGTGCGGTCGGGAGGACCTACAATGAGCAGTTCTTC.

This rearrangement joins TRBV10-1 to TRBJ1-1, with D unclear. Looked up from germline, CDR1 is WNHNN and CDR2 is SYGVQD (reference sequence). The CDR3 has 15 residues. Trimming left V 6 bases short and J 4 bases short, with 18 bases between. CDR3 bases: TGCGCCAGCAGCCACGGGCCCCAGGCGGGCACTGAAGCTTTCTTT. Translation: CASSHGPQAGTEAFF.

V usage is TRBV7-6 and J usage is TRBJ1-2, with 9 bases matching TRBD1. V was pared by 4 bases and J by 8 bases, with 8 bases of the junction left unmatched. The CDR3 runs 14 residues. Looked up from germline, CDR1 is SGHVS and CDR2 is FNYEAQ. The CDR3 spells CASSYGRDRVGYTF. The CDR3 bases are TGTGCCAGCAGCTACGGACGGGACAGGGTGGGCTACACCTTC.

J is TRBJ2-2 and V is TRBV2, with 9 bases aligning to TRBD2. CDR1 and CDR2 from the germline V gene are SNHLY and FYNNEI. The CDR3 consists of 17 residues. J lost 3 bases, V lost 7 bases, and 12 bases had no gene match. The CDR3 spells CASIGRASGVYTGELFF. In DNA, the CDR3 is TGTGCCAGCATTGGGCGGGCTAGCGGGGTGTACACCGGGGAGCTGTTTTTT. The whole variable domain, filled in from reference TRBV2 and TRBJ2-2, reads EPEVTQTPSHQVTQMGQEVILRCVPISNHLYFYWYRQILGQKVEFLVSFYNNEISEKSEIFDDQFSVERPDGSNFTLKIRSTKLEDSAMYFCASIGRASGVYTGELFFGEGSRLTVL.

V gene TRBV30 combines with J gene TRBJ2-7; 12 bases are a match to TRBD2. V lost 3 bases and J lost 2; bases outside the gene matches: 2. CDR1 is GTSNPN, CDR2 SVGIG, per germline (reference sequence). The CDR3 totals 14 residues. The CDR3 reads CAWSGTSGPYEQYF. DNA for the CDR3: TGTGCCTGGAGCGGGACTAGCGGGCCCTACGAGCAGTACTTC.

The rearrangement uses TRBV4-2 and TRBJ2-3, with 9 bases that match TRBD1. J was trimmed by 4 bases and V by 0 bases; bases with no gene match: 8. The length of the CDR3 is 17 residues. Germline CDR1 is LGHNA and CDR2 is YNFKEQ. The CDR3 reads CASSQDSTGGASDTQYF. The CDR3 DNA follows: TGTGCCAGCAGCCAAGACTCCACAGGGGGCGCATCAGATACGCAGTATTTT.

The rearrangement links TRBV21-1 to TRBJ2-4; TRBD2, as called in the table, went unchecked against the DNA. TRBV21-1 is shown as a pseudogene. The CDR3 is made up of 17 amino acids. The CDR3 sequence is CASSSHGPGGGMNIQYF. CDR3 sequence (DNA): TGTGCCAGCAGCAGCCATGGACCGGGCGGCGGGATGAACATTCAGTACTTC.

The V and J genes are TRBV10-3 and TRBJ2-7; 7 bases are a match to TRBD1. The V and J ends lost 9 bases and 6 bases, in that order; junction bases with no gene match: 11. The CDR3 has 13 amino acids. Germline V lookup: CDR1 ENHRY, CDR2 SYGVKD. CDR3 nucleotide sequence: TGTGCCATAAACGAGGACAGGACCTCCGAGCAGTACTTC. Its protein product is CAINEDRTSEQYF.

The rearrangement uses TRBV6-4 and TRBJ1-1, with D uncertain. This CDR3 spans 14 amino acids. The germline V and J ends were trimmed by 6 bases and 6 bases, with 17 bases remaining between them. CDR1 and CDR2 (germline): MRHNA, SNTAGT. CDR3 bases: TGTGCCAGCAGAAATGAAATGAGCGCCCCTGAAGCTTTCTTT. As protein: CASRNEMSAPEAFF.

This rearrangement joins TRBV9 to TRBJ1-1; no definite D call. The V and J ends lost 2 bases and 2 bases respectively, with 7 bases between them. The CDR3 is 13 residues long. Germline lookup yields CDR1 SGDLS and CDR2 YYNGEE. The CDR3 is CASSVSVNTEAFF. In DNA, the CDR3 is TGTGCCAGCAGCGTTTCGGTCAACACTGAAGCTTTCTTT.

V usage is TRBV5-4 and J usage is TRBJ1-2; D may be TRBD1 (5 bases). Between the trimmed V and J ends, which lost 0 bases and 4 bases, there was a span of 16 bases. CDR1 SGHNT and CDR2 YYREEE come from the germline V gene (reference sequence). The CDR3 sequence is 16 residues long. CDR3 sequence (DNA): TGTGCCAGCAGCTTGGGATCTGGGTTTGGGGCCTATGGCTACACCTTC. It specifies CASSLGSGFGAYGYTF.